The rows below give T cell receptor beta chains drawn from one sample of a study of shared clonotypes between healthy human individuals. Sequencing used immunoSEQ multiplex PCR; TCRdb keeps in-frame clones, though not all of them. The sample contains about 1.1 million clones, approximately 80% of which appear only once. The sample consisted of memory CD4+ T cells from PBMCs. The receptor source for this set is a man between 18 and 35 years old in good health. Some clones in this sample may be carry-over from other donors' samples. The CDR3 runs from the conserved cysteine through the conserved F or W. A D gene is named only where the DNA matches it firmly. Size is stated for part of the rows, as once, few or many counts, or as a class when the clone is expanded.

D gene: TRBD2
CDR3 length: 14
V gene: TRBV27
clone size: .
J gene: TRBJ2-7
CDR3 DNA: TGTGCCAGCAGAAAGCGGGAGGTTGACTACGAGCAGTACTTC
CDR3 protein: CASRKREVDYEQYF

D gene: TRBD2
CDR3 length: 16
V gene: TRBV5-4
clone size: .
J gene: TRBJ2-7
CDR3 DNA: TGTGCCAGCAGCTTGGGAGGTAGCGGGGGGGAATACGAGCAGTACTTC
CDR3 protein: CASSLGGSGGEYEQYF

D gene: TRBD1
CDR3 length: 14
V gene: TRBV5-1
clone size: .
J gene: TRBJ2-3
CDR3 DNA: TGCGCCAGCAGTAACCAGGGGGATGCAGATACGCAGTATTTT
CDR3 protein: CASSNQGDADTQYF

D gene: .
CDR3 length: 12
V gene: TRBV29-1
clone size: .
J gene: TRBJ1-1
CDR3 DNA: TGCAGCGGGGGGGTCCTGGGCACTGAAGCTTTCTTT
CDR3 protein: CSGGVLGTEAFF

D gene: TRBD2
CDR3 length: 16
V gene: TRBV27
clone size: .
J gene: TRBJ2-1
CDR3 DNA: TGTGCCAGCAGTTCACCTAGCGGAGGGCCCTACAATGAGCAGTTCTTC
CDR3 protein: CASSSPSGGPYNEQFF

D gene: .
CDR3 length: 11
V gene: TRBV5-1
clone size: .
J gene: TRBJ2-7
CDR3 DNA: TGCGCCAGCAGCCTGACTAGCGAGCAGTACTTC
CDR3 protein: CASSLTSEQYF

D gene: TRBD2
CDR3 length: 11
V gene: TRBV10-3
clone size: .
J gene: TRBJ2-1
CDR3 DNA: TGTGCCATCAATGGGGGGGGTGAGCAGTTCTTC
CDR3 protein: CAINGGGEQFF

D gene: .
CDR3 length: 12
V gene: TRBV7-9
clone size: .
J gene: TRBJ2-3
CDR3 DNA: TGTGCCAGCAGCTTATGGGCTGATACGCAGTATTTT
CDR3 protein: CASSLWADTQYF

D gene: .
CDR3 length: 12
V gene: TRBV30
clone size: few
J gene: TRBJ1-2
CDR3 DNA: TGTGCCTGGATTCGGGGGGTAGGTGGCTACACCTTC
CDR3 protein: CAWIRGVGGYTF

D gene: TRBD1
CDR3 length: 15
V gene: TRBV10-3
clone size: .
J gene: TRBJ2-7
CDR3 DNA: TGTGCCATCAGGGGGGGACAGGGGCTTACCTACGAGCAGTACTTC
CDR3 protein: CAIRGGQGLTYEQYF

D gene: TRBD1
CDR3 length: 13
V gene: TRBV5-6
clone size: .
J gene: TRBJ2-1
CDR3 DNA: TGTGCCAGCAGCTCCGCGGGACAGGGTAGGCAGTTCTTC
CDR3 protein: CASSSAGQGRQFF

D gene: .
CDR3 length: 16
V gene: TRBV18
clone size: once
J gene: TRBJ2-1
CDR3 DNA: TGTGCCAGCTCGCCGACGGCGGCGGGGATCGGTAATGAGCAGTTCTTC
CDR3 protein: CASSPTAAGIGNEQFF

D gene: TRBD1
CDR3 length: 15
V gene: TRBV28
clone size: .
J gene: TRBJ2-7
CDR3 DNA: TGTGCCAGCAGTTTAGGGGGACAGGGGAATCACGAGCAGTACTTC
CDR3 protein: CASSLGGQGNHEQYF

D gene: .
CDR3 length: 15
V gene: TRBV7-9
clone size: .
J gene: TRBJ1-3
CDR3 DNA: TGTGCCAGCAGCTTAAGGGGGGCTGCTGGAAACACCATATATTTT
CDR3 protein: CASSLRGAAGNTIYF

D gene: TRBD1
CDR3 length: 14
V gene: TRBV5-1
clone size: .
J gene: TRBJ1-4
CDR3 DNA: TGCGCCAGCAGGCCCTGGCAGGGGGATGAAAAACTGTTTTTT
CDR3 protein: CASRPWQGDEKLFF

D gene: .
CDR3 length: 15
V gene: TRBV5-1
clone size: .
J gene: TRBJ2-5
CDR3 DNA: TGCGCCAGCAGCCAAGCGCTTCAGGGTCAAGAGACCCAGTACTTC
CDR3 protein: CASSQALQGQETQYF

D gene: .
CDR3 length: 14
V gene: TRBV6-1
clone size: .
J gene: TRBJ2-6
CDR3 DNA: TGTGCCAGCAATCCGTTCTCTGGGGCCAACGTCCTGACTTTC
CDR3 protein: CASNPFSGANVLTF

D gene: .
CDR3 length: 17
V gene: TRBV9
clone size: .
J gene: TRBJ1-2
CDR3 DNA: TGTGCCAGCAGCGCACACCTCGACCCGGGACTTAACTATGGCTACACCTTC
CDR3 protein: CASSAHLDPGLNYGYTF

D gene: TRBD1
CDR3 length: 17
V gene: TRBV4-1
clone size: .
J gene: TRBJ2-4
CDR3 DNA: TGCGCCAGCAGCCAACAGGGACAGGGAGTAGCCAAAAACATTCAGTACTTC
CDR3 protein: CASSQQGQGVAKNIQYF

D gene: .
CDR3 length: 14
V gene: TRBV28
clone size: .
J gene: TRBJ2-2
CDR3 DNA: TGTGCCAGCAGCCTAAATGGACCAACCGGGGAGCTGTTTTTT
CDR3 protein: CASSLNGPTGELFF

D gene: TRBD1
CDR3 length: 16
V gene: TRBV6-6
clone size: .
J gene: TRBJ1-5
CDR3 DNA: TGTGCCAGCAGTTACCTTAGACAGGGTACGGGTCAGCCCCAGCATTTT
CDR3 protein: CASSYLRQGTGQPQHF